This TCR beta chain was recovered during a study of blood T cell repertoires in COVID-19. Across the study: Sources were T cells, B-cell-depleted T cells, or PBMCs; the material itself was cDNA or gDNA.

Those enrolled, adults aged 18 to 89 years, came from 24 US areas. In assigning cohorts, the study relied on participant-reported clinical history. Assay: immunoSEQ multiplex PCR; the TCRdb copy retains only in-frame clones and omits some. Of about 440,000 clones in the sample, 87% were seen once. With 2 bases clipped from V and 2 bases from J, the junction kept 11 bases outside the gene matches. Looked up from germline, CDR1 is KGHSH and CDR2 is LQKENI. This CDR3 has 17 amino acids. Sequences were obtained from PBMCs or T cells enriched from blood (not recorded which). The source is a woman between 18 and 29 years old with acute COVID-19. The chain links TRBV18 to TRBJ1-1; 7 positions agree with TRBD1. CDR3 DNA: TGTGCCAGCTCACCAAGGACAGGTTCGATGTCCAACACTGAAGCTTTCTTT. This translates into CASSPRTGSMSNTEAFF.